Sequencing of this T cell receptor (beta chain) was carried out in a study of human T cells and chemical hapten exposure. Looking at the study overall: TCR yield per sample varied, mainly due to pooled library volumes. Broader study findings: Sensitization with DPC brought no change to TCRs above 1 in 1000 in frequency.

Noted time point: pre-sensitization, week 0. The treatment denotes: therapeutic diphenylcyclopropenone sensitization with weekly scalp DPC. Separate cDNA molecules received unique molecular identifiers, which the library attached to them. TCRdb analysed the RACE reads with MiXCR anew, one entry per CDR3 protein. Seen here are roughly 260,000 distinct CDR3 sequences, 7.5% to 10% observed once, and the top ten hold around 2.5%. Trimming cost V 6 bases and J 4 bases, with 13 bases left between them. Germline assignment: CDR1 SGHDT and CDR2 YYEEEE. This CDR3 contains 13 residues. As concerns this clonotype: Its antigen is undetermined.

The receptor's source is a woman aged 40 to 50 with alopecia areata. Some clones in this sample may be carry-over from other donors' samples. The sample here was whole blood, taken in connection with sensitization to the hapten diphenylcyclopropenone (DPC). This chain connects TRBV5-6 to TRBJ1-2; D remains unclear. Here the CDR3 reads CASNSGRIYGYTF. The CDR3 coding sequence is TGTGCCAGCAACTCCGGACGGATCTATGGCTACACCTTC.